This is a list of T cell receptor beta chains from one sample in a study of post-analysis software for immune sequencing data. TCRdb reprocessed the PCR reads with MiXCR, giving one entry per CDR3 protein. The top ten clones hold approximately 11% of a sample with approximately 630,000 distinct CDR3 sequences, 55% to 70% of them seen once. The source material was blood. The source of these receptors is a girl aged 2 to 10 with multiple sclerosis. The CDR3 runs from the conserved cysteine through the conserved F or W. Fields, in order: V gene, J gene, clone size, CDR3 protein. Some rows have no size entry. The others give once, few or many, or a class for an expanded clone.

>TRBV12-3/TRBV12-4|TRBJ1-1|.
CASSLLQGATEAFF
>TRBV20-1|TRBJ2-5|.
CSAGGGLQETQYF
>TRBV12-3/TRBV12-4|TRBJ2-1|.
CASSFGEAWQFF
>TRBV5-1|TRBJ1-5|few
CASSMGGDRNQPQHF
>TRBV6-2/TRBV6-3|TRBJ2-7|.
CASRDKVGPYEQYF
>TRBV2|TRBJ1-4|.
CASSWSGDGEKLFF
>TRBV6-2/TRBV6-3|TRBJ2-3|.
CASLSRQGSDTQYF
>TRBV29-1|TRBJ2-5|.
CSVLGTSGRAVYQYF
>TRBV9|TRBJ2-1|.
CASSAPIAGGTNEQFF
>TRBV6-6|TRBJ2-7|.
CASSRGLGDEQYF
>TRBV7-9|TRBJ1-1|.
CASSLLRDSTEAFF
>TRBV11-2|TRBJ2-7|few
CASSLESPLAGYYEQYF
>TRBV20-1|TRBJ2-5|.
CSATEGRETQYF